This T cell receptor (beta chain) was profiled in a study of radiotherapy plus CTLA-4 blockade in lung cancer. Study summary: Patients showed objective responses in over 15% of cases, and disease control was achieved by less than 35%.

Here immunoSEQ multiplex PCR was the method, and the copy in TCRdb shows in-frame clones only, minus some. This sample has 58,000 or so clones, with over 75% found just once. Regarding this clone: Its antigen is unidentified.

Study results and limitations: Radiotherapy was combined with ipilimumab, and tumor-derived TCR clones then expanded in blood.

This CDR3 is built from 14 residues. Trimming pared 4 bases from V and 1 base from J, leaving 11 bases between. Germline CDR1 and CDR2: SGDLS and YYNGEE. The chain couples TRBV9 to TRBJ1-1; TRBD1 might be the D (6 bases). This clonotype was sampled from a human donor with non-small cell lung cancer who had a complete response to radiotherapy plus ipilimumab. This specimen was peripheral blood, taken from a patient treated with radiotherapy plus ipilimumab. The CDR3 region has the DNA TGTGCCAGCAGCCCAAAGACAGGGAACACTGAAGCTTTCTTT. As protein: CASSPKTGNTEAFF. Supplemented by reference TRBV9 and TRBJ1-1, the full variable domain reads DSGVTQTPKHLITATGQRVTLRCSPRSGDLSVYWYQQSLDQGLQFLIQYYNGEERAKGNILERFSAQQFPDLHSELNLSSLELGDSALYFCASSPKTGNTEAFFGQGTRLTVV.